This TCR beta chain was recovered during a study of shared T cell receptors in the human thymus. The protocol was immunoSEQ multiplex PCR, while the TCRdb copy is restricted to in-frame clones and leaves out a portion. The table shows about 380,000 clones, with approximately 95% occurring only once. The germline V gene encodes CDR1 MDHEN and CDR2 SYDVKM. This CDR3 spans 15 amino acids. V dropped 1 base and J dropped 4 bases, with 11 bases sitting between them. This rearrangement joins TRBV28 to TRBJ2-4, with a weak D call TRBD1 (5 bases). Sequencing used thymocytes. The TCR was taken from a human donor. The CDR3 nucleotides read TGTGCCAGCAGTTTATCACGACAGAAGAAAAACATTCAGTACTTC. It is translated as CASSLSRQKKNIQYF.